This T cell receptor (beta chain) is from a study of T cell responses to AZD1222 COVID-19 vaccine. Study-level points and caveats: Increased Spike-specific TCR breadth and depth were observed after two AZD1222 doses.

J was trimmed by 4 bases and V by 1 base; bases with no gene match: 16. CDR3 length: 20 amino acids. Germline V gives CDR1 LGHNA, CDR2 YNFKEQ. Details on this clone: Antigen specificity is unknown.

The repertoire was sequenced with immunoSEQ multiplex PCR; TCRdb's copy has only in-frame clones and lacks some. The data hold over 95,000 clones, with around nine tenths observed a single time. The chain links TRBV4-2 to TRBJ2-3, with 11 bases lining up with TRBD2. This clonotype was sampled from an adult in good health. The input for sequencing was peripheral blood, taken on day 0 of AZD1222 vaccination. In nucleotides, the CDR3 is TGTGCCAGCAGCCAAGGACAAACTAGCGGGAGCCTAAGGGTAGCAGATACGCAGTATTTT. This sequence encodes CASSQGQTSGSLRVADTQYF.